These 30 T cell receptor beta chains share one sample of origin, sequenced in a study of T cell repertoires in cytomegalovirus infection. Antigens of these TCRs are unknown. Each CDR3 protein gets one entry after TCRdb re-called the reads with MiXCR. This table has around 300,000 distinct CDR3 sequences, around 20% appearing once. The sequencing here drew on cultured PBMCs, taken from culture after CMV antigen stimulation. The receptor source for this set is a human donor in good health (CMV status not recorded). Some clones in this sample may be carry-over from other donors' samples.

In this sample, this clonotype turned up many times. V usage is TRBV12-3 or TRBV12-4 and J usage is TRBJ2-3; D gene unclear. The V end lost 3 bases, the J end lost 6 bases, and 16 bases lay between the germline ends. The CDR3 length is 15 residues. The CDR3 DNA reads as TGTGCCAGCAGTTTTCATTTGTCCGCCATCGATACGCAGTATTTT. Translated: CASSFHLSAIDTQYF.

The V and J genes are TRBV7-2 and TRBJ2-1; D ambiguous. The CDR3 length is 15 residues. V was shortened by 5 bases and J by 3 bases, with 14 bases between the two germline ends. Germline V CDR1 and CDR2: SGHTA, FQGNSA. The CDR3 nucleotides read TGTGCCAGCAGCCTAGACAAGCCCTACTACAATGAGCAGTTCTTC. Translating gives CASSLDKPYYNEQFF.

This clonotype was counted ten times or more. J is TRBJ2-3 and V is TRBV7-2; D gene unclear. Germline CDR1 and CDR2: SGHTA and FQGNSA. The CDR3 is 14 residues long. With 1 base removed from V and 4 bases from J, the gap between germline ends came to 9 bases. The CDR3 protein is CASSLDGRADTQYF. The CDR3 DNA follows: TGTGCCAGCAGCTTAGATGGACGAGCAGATACGCAGTATTTT.

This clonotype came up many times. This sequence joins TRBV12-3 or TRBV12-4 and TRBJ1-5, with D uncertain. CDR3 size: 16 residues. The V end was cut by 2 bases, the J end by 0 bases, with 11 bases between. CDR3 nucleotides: TGTGCCAGCAGTTTACGGATGGGAGATAGCAATCAGCCCCAGCATTTT. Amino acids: CASSLRMGDSNQPQHF.

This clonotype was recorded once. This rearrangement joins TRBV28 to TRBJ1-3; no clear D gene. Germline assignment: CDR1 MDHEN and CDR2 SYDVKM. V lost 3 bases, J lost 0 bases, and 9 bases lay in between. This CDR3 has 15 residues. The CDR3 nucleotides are TGTGCCAGCAGTTTTGCGGCAGTCTCTGGAAACACCATATATTTT. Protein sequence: CASSFAAVSGNTIYF.

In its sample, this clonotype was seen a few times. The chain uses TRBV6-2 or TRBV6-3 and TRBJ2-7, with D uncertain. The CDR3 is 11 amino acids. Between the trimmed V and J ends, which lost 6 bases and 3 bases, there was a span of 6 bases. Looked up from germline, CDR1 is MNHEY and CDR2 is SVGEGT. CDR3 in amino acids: CASRAHYEQYF. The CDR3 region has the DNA TGTGCCAGCAGAGCCCACTACGAGCAGTACTTC.

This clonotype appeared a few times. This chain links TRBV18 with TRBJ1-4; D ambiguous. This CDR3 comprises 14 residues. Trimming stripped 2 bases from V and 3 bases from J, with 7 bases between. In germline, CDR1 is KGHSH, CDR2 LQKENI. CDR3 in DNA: TGTGCCAGCTCACCAAGGACGGCTAATGAAAAACTGTTTTTT. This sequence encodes CASSPRTANEKLFF.

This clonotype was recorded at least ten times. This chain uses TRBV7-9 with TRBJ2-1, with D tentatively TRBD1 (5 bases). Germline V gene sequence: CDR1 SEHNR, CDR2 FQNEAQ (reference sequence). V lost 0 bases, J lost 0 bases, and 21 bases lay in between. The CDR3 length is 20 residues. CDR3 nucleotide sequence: TGTGCCAGCAGCTTAGCGTGGCGACACAGGTCCTTAAGCTCCTACAATGAGCAGTTCTTC. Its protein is CASSLAWRHRSLSSYNEQFF. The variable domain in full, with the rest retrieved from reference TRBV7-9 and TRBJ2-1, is DTGVSQNPRHKITKRGQNVTFRCDPISEHNRLYWYRQTLGQGPEFLTYFQNEAQLEKSRLLSDRFSAERPKGSFSTLEIQRTEQGDSAMYLCASSLAWRHRSLSSYNEQFFGPGTRLTVL.

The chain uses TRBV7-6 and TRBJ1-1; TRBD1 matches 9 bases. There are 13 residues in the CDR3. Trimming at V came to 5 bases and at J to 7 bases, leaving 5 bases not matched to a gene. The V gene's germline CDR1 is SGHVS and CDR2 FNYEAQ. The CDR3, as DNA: TGTGCCAGCAGCGGAGGGACAGGGAGTGAAGCTTTCTTT. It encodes CASSGGTGSEAFF.

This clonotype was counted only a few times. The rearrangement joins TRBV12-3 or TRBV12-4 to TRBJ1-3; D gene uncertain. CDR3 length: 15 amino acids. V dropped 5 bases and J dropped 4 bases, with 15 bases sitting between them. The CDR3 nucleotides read TGTGCCAGCAGTCACGATGGAGGCTACGGAAACACCATATATTTT. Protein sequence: CASSHDGGYGNTIYF.

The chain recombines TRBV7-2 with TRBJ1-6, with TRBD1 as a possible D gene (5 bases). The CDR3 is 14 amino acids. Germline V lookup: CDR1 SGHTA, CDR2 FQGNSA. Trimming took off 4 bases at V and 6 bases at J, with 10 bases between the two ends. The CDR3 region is CASSYRTRNSPLHF. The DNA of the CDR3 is TGTGCCAGCAGCTATCGGACACGTAATTCACCCCTCCACTTT.

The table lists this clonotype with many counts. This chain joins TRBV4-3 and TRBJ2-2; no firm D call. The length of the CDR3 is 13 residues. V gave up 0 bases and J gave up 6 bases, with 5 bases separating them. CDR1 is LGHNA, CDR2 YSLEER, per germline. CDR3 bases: TGCGCCAGCAGCCAAGAATCGGCCGGGGAGCTGTTTTTT. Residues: CASSQESAGELFF.

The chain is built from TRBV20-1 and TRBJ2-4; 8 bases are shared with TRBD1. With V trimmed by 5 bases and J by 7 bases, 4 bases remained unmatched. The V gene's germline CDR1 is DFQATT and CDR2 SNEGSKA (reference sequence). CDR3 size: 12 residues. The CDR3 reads CSASDRANIQYF. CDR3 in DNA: TGCAGTGCTTCGGACAGGGCGAACATTCAGTACTTC.

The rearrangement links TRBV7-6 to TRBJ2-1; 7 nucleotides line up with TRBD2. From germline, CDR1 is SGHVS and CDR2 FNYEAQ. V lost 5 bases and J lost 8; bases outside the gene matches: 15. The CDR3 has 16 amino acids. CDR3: CASSKQGGFRGHEQFF. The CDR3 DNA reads TGTGCCAGCAGCAAGCAGGGAGGGTTCCGGGGTCATGAGCAGTTCTTC.

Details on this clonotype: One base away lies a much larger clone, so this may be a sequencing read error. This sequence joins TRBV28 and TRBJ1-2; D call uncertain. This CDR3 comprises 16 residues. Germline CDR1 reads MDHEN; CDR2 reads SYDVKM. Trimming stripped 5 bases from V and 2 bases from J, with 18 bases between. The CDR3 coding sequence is TGTGCCAGCAGTGATAACCCGGCCACCTTAAACTATGGCTACACCTTC. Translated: CASSDNPATLNYGYTF.

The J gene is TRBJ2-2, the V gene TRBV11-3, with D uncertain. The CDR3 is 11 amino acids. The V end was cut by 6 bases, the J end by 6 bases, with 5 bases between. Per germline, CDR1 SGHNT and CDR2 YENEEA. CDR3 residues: CASRAPGELFF. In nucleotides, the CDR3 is TGTGCCAGCAGGGCTCCCGGGGAGCTGTTTTTT.

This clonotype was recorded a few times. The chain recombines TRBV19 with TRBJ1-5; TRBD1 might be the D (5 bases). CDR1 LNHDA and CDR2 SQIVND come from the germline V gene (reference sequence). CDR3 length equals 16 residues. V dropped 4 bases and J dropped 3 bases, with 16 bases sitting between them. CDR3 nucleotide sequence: TGTGCCAGTAGTAGAGGGGACGGTCGTTTCAATCAGCCCCAGCATTTT. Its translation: CASSRGDGRFNQPQHF.

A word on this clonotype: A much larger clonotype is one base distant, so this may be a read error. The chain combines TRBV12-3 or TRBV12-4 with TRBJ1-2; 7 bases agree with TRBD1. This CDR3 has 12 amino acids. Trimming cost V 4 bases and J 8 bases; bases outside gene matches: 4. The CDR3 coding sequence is TGTGCCAGCAGTTCATACAGGGGAGGCTACACCTTC. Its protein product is CASSSYRGGYTF.

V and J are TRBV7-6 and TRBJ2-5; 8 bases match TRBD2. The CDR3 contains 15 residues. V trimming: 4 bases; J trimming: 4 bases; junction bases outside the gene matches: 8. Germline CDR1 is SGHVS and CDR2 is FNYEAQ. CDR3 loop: CASSSPLAGAETQYF. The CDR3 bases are TGTGCCAGCAGCTCCCCCCTAGCGGGTGCAGAGACCCAGTACTTC. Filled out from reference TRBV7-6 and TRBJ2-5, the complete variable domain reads GAGVSQSPRYKVTKRGQDVALRCDPISGHVSLYWYRQALGQGPEFLTYFNYEAQQDKSGLPNDRFSAERPEGSISTLTIQRTEQRDSAMYRCASSSPLAGAETQYFGPGTRLLVL.

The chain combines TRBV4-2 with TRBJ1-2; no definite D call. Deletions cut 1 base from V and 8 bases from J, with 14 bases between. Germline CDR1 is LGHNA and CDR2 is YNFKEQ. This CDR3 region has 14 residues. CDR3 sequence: CASSQVRQEGGYTF. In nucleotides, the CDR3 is TGTGCCAGCAGCCAAGTTAGGCAGGAAGGAGGCTACACCTTC.

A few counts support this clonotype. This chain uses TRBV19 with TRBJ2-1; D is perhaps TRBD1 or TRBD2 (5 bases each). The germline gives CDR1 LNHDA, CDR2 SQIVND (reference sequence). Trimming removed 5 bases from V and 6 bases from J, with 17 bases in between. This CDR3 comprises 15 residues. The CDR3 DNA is TGTGCCAGTAGTGCGGCCGGGACCCTGTTCAATGAGCAGTTCTTC. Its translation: CASSAAGTLFNEQFF.

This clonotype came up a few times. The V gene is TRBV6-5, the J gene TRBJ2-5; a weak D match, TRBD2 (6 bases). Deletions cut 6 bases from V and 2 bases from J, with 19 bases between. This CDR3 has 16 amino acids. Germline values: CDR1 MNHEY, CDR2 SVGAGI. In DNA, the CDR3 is TGTGCCAGCAGCCCTGTTCGGGGCGGAGGGCAAGAGACCCAGTACTTC. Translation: CASSPVRGGGQETQYF.

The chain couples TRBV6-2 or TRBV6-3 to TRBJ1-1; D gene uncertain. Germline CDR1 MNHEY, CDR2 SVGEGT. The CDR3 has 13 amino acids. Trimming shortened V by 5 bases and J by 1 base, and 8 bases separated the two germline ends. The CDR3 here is CASSRSQNTEAFF. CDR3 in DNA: TGTGCCAGCAGTAGAAGCCAGAACACTGAAGCTTTCTTT.

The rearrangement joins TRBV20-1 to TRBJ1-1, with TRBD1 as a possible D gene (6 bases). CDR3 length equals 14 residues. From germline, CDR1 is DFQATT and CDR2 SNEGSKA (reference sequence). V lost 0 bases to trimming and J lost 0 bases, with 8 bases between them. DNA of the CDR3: TGCAGTGCTAGAGAGGGACACCTGAACACTGAAGCTTTCTTT. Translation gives CSAREGHLNTEAFF.

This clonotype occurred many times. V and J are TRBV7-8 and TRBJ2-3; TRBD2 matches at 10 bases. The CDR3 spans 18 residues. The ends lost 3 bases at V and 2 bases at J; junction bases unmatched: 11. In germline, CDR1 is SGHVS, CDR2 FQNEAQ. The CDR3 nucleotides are TGTGCCAGCAGCTTTATCGAATTCCTAGCGGGAGTCACAGATACGCAGTATTTT. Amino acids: CASSFIEFLAGVTDTQYF.

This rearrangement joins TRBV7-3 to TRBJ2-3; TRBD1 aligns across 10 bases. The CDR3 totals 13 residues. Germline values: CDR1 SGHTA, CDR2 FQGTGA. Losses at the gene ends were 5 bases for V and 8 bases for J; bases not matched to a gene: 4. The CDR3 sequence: CASSTRDRGTQYF. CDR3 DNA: TGTGCCAGCAGCACCAGGGACAGGGGTACGCAGTATTTT.

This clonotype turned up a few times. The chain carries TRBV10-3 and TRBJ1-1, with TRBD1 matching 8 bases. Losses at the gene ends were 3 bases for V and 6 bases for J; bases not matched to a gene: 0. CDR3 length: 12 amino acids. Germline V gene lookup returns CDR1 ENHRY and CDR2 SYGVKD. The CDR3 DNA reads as TGTGCCATCAGTGACAGGGGGCCTGAAGCTTTCTTT. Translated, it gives CAISDRGPEAFF.

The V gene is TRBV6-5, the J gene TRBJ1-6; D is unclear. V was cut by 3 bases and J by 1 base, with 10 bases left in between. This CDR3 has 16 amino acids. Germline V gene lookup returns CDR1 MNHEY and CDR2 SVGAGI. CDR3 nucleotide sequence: TGTGCCAGCAGTTATGGGCATGGATCCTATAATTCACCCCTCCACTTT. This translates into CASSYGHGSYNSPLHF.

CDR3 residues: CASSRRGQALSEQYF. DNA for the CDR3: TGTGCCAGCAGCCGCCGGGGACAGGCTCTTTCCGAGCAGTACTTC. This chain links TRBV11-2 with TRBJ2-7; 8 nucleotides line up with TRBD1. The CDR3 runs to 15 residues. Germline values: CDR1 SGHAT, CDR2 FQNNGV. V gave up 5 bases and J gave up 6 bases; unmatched junction bases: 12.

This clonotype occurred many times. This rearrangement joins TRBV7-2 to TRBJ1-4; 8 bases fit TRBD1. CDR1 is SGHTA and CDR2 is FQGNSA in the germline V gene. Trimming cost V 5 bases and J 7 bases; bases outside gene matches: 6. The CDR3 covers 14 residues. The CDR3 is CASSRQGQGEKLFF. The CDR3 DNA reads TGTGCCAGCAGCCGCCAAGGACAGGGTGAAAAACTGTTTTTT.